Presented here are 20 T cell receptor beta chains from one specimen sequenced in a study of lymphopenia after photon versus proton radiotherapy. Using immunoSEQ multiplex PCR, the repertoire was profiled, and TCRdb retains in-frame clones only, with some absent. Among around 30,000 clones listed, 89% were seen once. The material was peripheral blood, obtained from a patient treated with proton-based radiotherapy. The receptors here all came from a woman in her 70s with pancreatic cancer. Some clones in this sample may be carry-over from other donors' samples.

The rearrangement uses TRBV5-6 and TRBJ1-2, with D perhaps TRBD1 (5 bases). This CDR3 has 12 residues. V was shortened by 3 bases and J by 3 bases, with 6 bases between the two germline ends. Germline V lookup: CDR1 SGHDT, CDR2 YYEEEE. The CDR3 DNA sequence: TGTGCCAGCAGCTCGGGGGACTATGGCTACACCTTC. It codes for CASSSGDYGYTF.

V and J are TRBV30 and TRBJ2-2, with D possibly TRBD1 on 5 matching bases. The germline CDR1 and CDR2 sequences are GTSNPN and SVGIG (reference sequence). CDR3 length: 13 residues. The V end lost 4 bases, the J end lost 1 base, and 7 bases lay between the germline ends. The CDR3: CAWKTENTGELFF. DNA of the CDR3: TGTGCCTGGAAGACAGAGAACACCGGGGAGCTGTTTTTT.

The chain's CDR3 is CASSFQSNTGELFF. CDR3 coding DNA: TGTGCCAGCAGCTTTCAATCGAACACCGGGGAGCTGTTTTTT. The chain couples TRBV7-2 to TRBJ2-2; the D is unclear. The CDR3 loop spans 14 amino acids. V was trimmed by 3 bases and J by 0 bases, leaving 5 bases between them. Germline V gene data show CDR1 as SGHTA and CDR2 as FQGNSA. The whole variable domain, filled in from reference TRBV7-2 and TRBJ2-2, reads GAGVSQSPSNKVTEKGKDVELRCDPISGHTALYWYRQSLGQGLEFLIYFQGNSAPDKSGLPSDRFSAERTGGSVSTLTIQRTQQEDSAVYLCASSFQSNTGELFFGEGSRLTVL.

This clone was recorded a few times. V and J are TRBV28 and TRBJ1-1, with 7 nucleotides matching TRBD1. The CDR3 loop spans 15 amino acids. V gave up 8 bases and J gave up 0 bases; unmatched junction bases: 9. Germline V CDR1 and CDR2: MDHEN, SYDVKM. CDR3 nucleotide sequence: TGTGCCAGCGGGTTGACAGGGAACATGAACACTGAAGCTTTCTTT. Translating it yields CASGLTGNMNTEAFF.

The rearrangement joins TRBV7-2 to TRBJ2-5, with TRBD2 matching 7 bases. V dropped 5 bases and J dropped 4; count of bases not matched to a gene: 10. CDR3 length equals 15 residues. The germline V gene encodes CDR1 SGHTA and CDR2 FQGNSA. The CDR3: CASSTAAGDSETQYF. Here the CDR3 DNA reads TGTGCCAGCAGCACCGCCGCGGGAGACTCAGAGACCCAGTACTTC.

V gene TRBV27 combines with J gene TRBJ1-1; 8 bases align to TRBD1. The V gene end was trimmed by 6 bases and the J gene end by 3 bases; junction bases not matched to a gene: 9. The CDR3 is 15 amino acids. CDR1 and CDR2 from the germline V gene are MNHEY and SMNVEV (reference sequence). The CDR3 DNA is TGTGCCAGCAGCCGGACAGGGTTCAGCGACACTGAAGCTTTCTTT. Encoded protein: CASSRTGFSDTEAFF.

The J gene is TRBJ2-2, the V gene TRBV5-1; D possibly corresponds to TRBD1 (5 bases). Looked up from germline, CDR1 is SGHRS and CDR2 is YFSETQ. The CDR3 spans 15 residues. Trimming stripped 5 bases from V and 2 bases from J, with 13 bases between. The CDR3 protein is CASRGVVQNTGELFF. In DNA, the CDR3 is TGCGCCAGCAGAGGGGTGGTTCAAAACACCGGGGAGCTGTTTTTT.

This clone has just a few counts. The V gene is TRBV28, the J gene TRBJ1-5; unclear D gene. V was trimmed by 7 bases and J by 5 bases, leaving 12 bases between them. The CDR3 spans 13 residues. CDR1 and CDR2 (germline): MDHEN, SYDVKM. Here the CDR3 DNA reads TGTGCCAGCATGGAGGGAAGTCATCAGCCCCAGCATTTT. The encoded protein is CASMEGSHQPQHF.

This chain connects TRBV11-2 to TRBJ2-1; D unclear. Trimming took off 5 bases at V and 0 bases at J, with 11 bases between the two ends. The length of the CDR3 is 15 residues. Germline V gene data show CDR1 as SGHAT and CDR2 as FQNNGV. The CDR3 DNA follows: TGTGCCAGCAGCCGCCTTTCAAGCTCCTACAATGAGCAGTTCTTC. Amino acids: CASSRLSSSYNEQFF.

This sequence joins TRBV2 and TRBJ2-3, with a possible D match to TRBD2 (5 bases). The germline V gene encodes CDR1 SNHLY and CDR2 FYNNEI. With 7 bases removed from V and 6 bases from J, the gap between germline ends came to 11 bases. This CDR3 has 12 amino acids. CDR3 bases: TGTGCCAGCAAAACTAGTCTGGATACGCAGTATTTT. This translates into CASKTSLDTQYF.

In its sample, this clone was seen a few times. The rearrangement joins TRBV2 to TRBJ2-2, with D hard to call. The CDR3 consists of 14 residues. Germline V gives CDR1 SNHLY, CDR2 FYNNEI. V lost 2 bases, J lost 8 bases, and 12 bases lay in between. CDR3 in amino acids: CASSERAEVGELFF. The CDR3 DNA reads as TGTGCCAGCAGTGAAAGGGCAGAAGTAGGGGAGCTGTTTTTT.

The J gene is TRBJ2-1, the V gene TRBV30, with 11 positions matching TRBD2. Germline loops: CDR1 GTSNPN, CDR2 SVGIG (reference sequence). J lost 6 bases, V lost 3 bases, and 4 bases had no gene match. The CDR3 totals 14 residues. DNA for the CDR3: TGTGCCTGGAGCCGACTAGCGGGAATCAATGAGCAGTTCTTC. Amino acid sequence: CAWSRLAGINEQFF.

J is TRBJ1-4 and V is TRBV13; 10 bases are shared with TRBD1. The germline V gene encodes CDR1 PRHDT and CDR2 FYEKMQ (reference sequence). The junction had 8 bases not matched to a gene; V was cut back by 5 bases and J by 8 bases. The CDR3 contains 15 residues. CDR3 sequence: CASSPTGQGNEKLFF. CDR3 DNA sequence: TGTGCCAGCAGCCCAACGGGACAGGGGAACGAAAAACTGTTTTTT.

The rearrangement uses TRBV7-2 and TRBJ2-7; 9 positions match TRBD1. The CDR3 contains 14 residues. CDR1 and CDR2 (germline): SGHTA, FQGNSA. J lost 2 bases, V lost 6 bases, and 5 bases had no gene match. The CDR3 DNA sequence: TGTGCCAGCAGTCCAGGGACAGGGACCTACGAGCAGTACTTC. Amino acid sequence: CASSPGTGTYEQYF.

The chain combines TRBV7-8 with TRBJ1-2, with D uncertain. This CDR3 has 13 residues. V gave up 2 bases and J gave up 4 bases, with 8 bases separating them. Germline lookup yields CDR1 SGHVS and CDR2 FQNEAQ. The CDR3 is CASSLTTSYGYTF. The CDR3 nucleotides are TGTGCCAGCAGCTTAACTACCAGCTATGGCTACACCTTC.

J is TRBJ2-6 and V is TRBV14; 9 bases fit TRBD1. The CDR3 extends over 18 amino acids. Germline values: CDR1 SGHDN, CDR2 FVKESK. The ends lost 5 bases at V and 0 bases at J; junction bases unmatched: 8. CDR3 bases: TGTGCCAGCAGCTACCTGGGACAGGGAGGCTCTGGGGCCAACGTCCTGACTTTC. Translated, it gives CASSYLGQGGSGANVLTF.

The V call is TRBV6-5, the J call TRBJ2-1; D is unclear. The V end was cut by 6 bases, the J end by 8 bases, with 14 bases between. The CDR3 covers 13 residues. CDR1 MNHEY and CDR2 SVGAGI come from the germline V gene. The CDR3 DNA is TGTGCCAGCAGCTTGAGACCCCGGGATGAGCAGTTCTTC. Its protein product is CASSLRPRDEQFF.

The chain joins TRBV7-9 to TRBJ1-6; D is possibly TRBD1 (5 bases). The germline gives CDR1 SEHNR, CDR2 FQNEAQ (reference sequence). V was shortened by 3 bases and J by 9 bases, with 12 bases between the two germline ends. The CDR3 sequence is 14 residues long. CDR3 in amino acids: CASSFGGDGSPLHF. In DNA, the CDR3 is TGTGCCAGCAGCTTCGGGGGGGACGGTTCACCCCTCCACTTT.

The chain joins TRBV13 to TRBJ2-1, with 12 bases identical to TRBD2. Germline CDR1 PRHDT, CDR2 FYEKMQ (reference sequence). This CDR3 comprises 17 residues. V gave up 5 bases and J gave up 7 bases; unmatched junction bases: 12. The CDR3: CASSHNLLAGGLNEQFF. The CDR3, as DNA: TGTGCCAGCAGCCACAACCTACTAGCGGGGGGTCTAAATGAGCAGTTCTTC.

This rearrangement joins TRBV23-1 to TRBJ1-1, with a weak D call TRBD1 (6 bases). TRBV23-1 falls under the ORF class, with uncertain function. CDR3 length: 15 amino acids. V was pared by 4 bases and J by 0 bases, with 12 bases between. The CDR3 DNA reads TGCGCCAGCAGTCCCTTTACAGGGATGAACACTGAAGCTTTCTTT. Translating gives CASSPFTGMNTEAFF.